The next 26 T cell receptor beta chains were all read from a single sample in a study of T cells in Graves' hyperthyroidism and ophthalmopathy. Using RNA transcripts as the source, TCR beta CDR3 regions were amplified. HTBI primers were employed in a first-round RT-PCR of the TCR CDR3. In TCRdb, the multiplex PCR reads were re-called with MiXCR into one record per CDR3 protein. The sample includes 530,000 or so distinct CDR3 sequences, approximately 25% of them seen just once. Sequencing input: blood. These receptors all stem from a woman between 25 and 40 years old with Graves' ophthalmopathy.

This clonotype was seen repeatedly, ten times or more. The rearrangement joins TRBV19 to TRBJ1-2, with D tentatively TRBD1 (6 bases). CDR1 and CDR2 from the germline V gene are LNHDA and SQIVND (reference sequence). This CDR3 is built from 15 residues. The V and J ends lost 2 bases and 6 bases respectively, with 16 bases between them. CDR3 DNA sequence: TGTGCCAGTAGTATAAGACGGATGGGGGCCGATGGCTACACCTTC. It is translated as CASSIRRMGADGYTF.

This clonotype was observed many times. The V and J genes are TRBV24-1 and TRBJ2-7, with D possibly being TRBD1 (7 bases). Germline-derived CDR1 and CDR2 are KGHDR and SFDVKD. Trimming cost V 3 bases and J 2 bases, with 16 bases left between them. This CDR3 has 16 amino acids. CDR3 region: CATSDPRQGGAYEQYF. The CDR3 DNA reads TGTGCCACCAGTGATCCGAGACAGGGAGGCGCCTACGAGCAGTACTTC.

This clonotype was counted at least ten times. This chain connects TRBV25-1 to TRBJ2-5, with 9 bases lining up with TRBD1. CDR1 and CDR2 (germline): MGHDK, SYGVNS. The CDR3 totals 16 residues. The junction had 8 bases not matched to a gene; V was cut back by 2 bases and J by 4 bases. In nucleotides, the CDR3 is TGTGCCAGCAGTGAACGGGGACAGGGTCTGTCAGAGACCCAGTACTTC. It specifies CASSERGQGLSETQYF.

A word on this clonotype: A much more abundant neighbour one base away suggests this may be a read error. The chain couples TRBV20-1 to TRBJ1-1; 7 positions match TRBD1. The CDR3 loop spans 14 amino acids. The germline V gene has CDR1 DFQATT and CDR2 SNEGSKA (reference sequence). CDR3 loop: CSADAGTENTEACF. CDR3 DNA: TGCAGTGCTGATGCCGGGACAGAGAACACTGAAGCTTGCTTT.

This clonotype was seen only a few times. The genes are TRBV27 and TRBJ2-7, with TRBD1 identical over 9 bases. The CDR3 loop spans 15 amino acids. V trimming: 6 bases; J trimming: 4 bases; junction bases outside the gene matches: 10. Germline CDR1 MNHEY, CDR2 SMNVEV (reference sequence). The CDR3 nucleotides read TGTGCCAGCAGAAGCACCGGGACAGGGTGGTACGAGCAGTACTTC. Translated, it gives CASRSTGTGWYEQYF.

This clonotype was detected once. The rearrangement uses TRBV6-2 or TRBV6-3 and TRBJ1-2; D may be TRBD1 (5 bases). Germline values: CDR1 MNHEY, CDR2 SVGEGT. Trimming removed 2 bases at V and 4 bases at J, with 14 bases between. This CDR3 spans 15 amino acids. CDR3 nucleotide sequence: TGTGCCAGCAGTTACGGGGCCGGGCTTGGCTATGGCTACACCTTC. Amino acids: CASSYGAGLGYGYTF.

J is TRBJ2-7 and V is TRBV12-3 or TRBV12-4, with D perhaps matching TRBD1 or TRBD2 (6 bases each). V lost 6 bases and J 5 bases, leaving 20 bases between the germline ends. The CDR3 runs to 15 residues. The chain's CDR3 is CASSPGMGGTHEQYF. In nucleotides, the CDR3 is TGTGCCAGCAGCCCTGGGATGGGGGGCACCCACGAGCAGTACTTC.

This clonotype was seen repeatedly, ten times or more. This chain's CDR3 is CASSIQGARTEAFF. The CDR3 DNA is TGTGCCAGTAGTATACAGGGGGCGCGCACTGAAGCTTTCTTT. The rearrangement joins TRBV19 to TRBJ1-1; 8 bases agree with TRBD1. Germline values: CDR1 LNHDA, CDR2 SQIVND (reference sequence). This CDR3 spans 14 amino acids. J lost 4 bases, V lost 2 bases, and 3 bases had no gene match. Variable domain in full (rest from reference TRBV19 and TRBJ1-1): DGGITQSPKYLFRKEGQNVTLSCEQNLNHDAMYWYRQDPGQGLRLIYYSQIVNDFQKGDIAEGYSVSREKKESFPLTVTSAQKNPTAFYLCASSIQGARTEAFFGQGTRLTVV.

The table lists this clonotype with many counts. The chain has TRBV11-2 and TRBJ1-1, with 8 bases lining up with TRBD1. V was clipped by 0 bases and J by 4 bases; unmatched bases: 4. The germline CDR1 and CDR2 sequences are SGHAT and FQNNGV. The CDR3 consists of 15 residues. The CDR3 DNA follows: TGTGCCAGCAGCTTAGAAGGACAGGGAACCACTGAAGCTTTCTTT. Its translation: CASSLEGQGTTEAFF.

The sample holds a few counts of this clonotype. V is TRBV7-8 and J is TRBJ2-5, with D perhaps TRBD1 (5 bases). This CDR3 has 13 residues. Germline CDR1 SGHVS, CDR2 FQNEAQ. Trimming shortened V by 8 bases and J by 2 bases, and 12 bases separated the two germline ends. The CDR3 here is CASLQAAQETQYF. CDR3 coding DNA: TGTGCCAGCCTACAGGCTGCACAAGAGACCCAGTACTTC. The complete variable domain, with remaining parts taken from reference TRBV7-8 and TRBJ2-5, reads GAGVSQSPRYKVAKRGQDVALRCDPISGHVSLFWYQQALGQGPEFLTYFQNEAQLDKSGLPSDRFFAERPEGSVSTLKIQRTQQEDSAVYLCASLQAAQETQYFGPGTRLLVL.

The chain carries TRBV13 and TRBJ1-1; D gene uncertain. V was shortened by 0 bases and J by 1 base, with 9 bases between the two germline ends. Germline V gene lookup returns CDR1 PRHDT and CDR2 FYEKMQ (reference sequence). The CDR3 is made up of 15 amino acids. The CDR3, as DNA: TGTGCCAGCAGCTTAGGGCGCGGCCCGAACACTGAAGCTTTCTTT. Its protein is CASSLGRGPNTEAFF.

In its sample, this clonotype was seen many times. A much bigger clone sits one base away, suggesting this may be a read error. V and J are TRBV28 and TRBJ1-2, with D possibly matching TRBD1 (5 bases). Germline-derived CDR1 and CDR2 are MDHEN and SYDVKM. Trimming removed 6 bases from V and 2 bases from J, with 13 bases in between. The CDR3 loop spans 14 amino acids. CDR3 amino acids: CASSRDGMNYGYTF. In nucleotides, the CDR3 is TGTGCCAGCAGCCGGGACGGAATGAACTATGGCTACACCTTC.

The CDR3 nucleotides are TGTGCCAGCAGGGGGCGGTGGGGATGGCCTGAAGCTTTCTTT. The encoded protein is CASRGRWGWPEAFF. The V call is TRBV2, the J call TRBJ1-1; D is possibly TRBD1 (5 bases). Trimming took off 6 bases at V and 6 bases at J, with 17 bases between the two ends. The CDR3 length is 14 residues. Germline V CDR1 and CDR2: SNHLY, FYNNEI.

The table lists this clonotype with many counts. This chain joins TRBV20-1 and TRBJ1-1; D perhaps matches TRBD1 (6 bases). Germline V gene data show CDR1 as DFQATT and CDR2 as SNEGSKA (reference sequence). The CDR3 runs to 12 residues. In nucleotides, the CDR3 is TGCAGCGCTCGGACAGCGAACACTGAAGCTTTCTTT. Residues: CSARTANTEAFF.

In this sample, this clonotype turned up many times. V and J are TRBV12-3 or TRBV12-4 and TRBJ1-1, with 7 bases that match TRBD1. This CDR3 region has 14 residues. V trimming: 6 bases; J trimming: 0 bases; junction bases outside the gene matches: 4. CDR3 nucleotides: TGTGCCAGCAGCAAAACAGGGGTGAACACTGAAGCTTTCTTT. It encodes CASSKTGVNTEAFF.

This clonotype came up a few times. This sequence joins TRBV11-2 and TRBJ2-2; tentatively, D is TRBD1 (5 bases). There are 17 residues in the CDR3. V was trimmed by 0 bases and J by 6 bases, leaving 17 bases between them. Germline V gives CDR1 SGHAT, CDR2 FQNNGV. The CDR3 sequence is CASSLEPTGVRSGELFF. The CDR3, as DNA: TGTGCCAGCAGCTTAGAACCCACAGGTGTTCGATCCGGGGAGCTGTTTTTT.

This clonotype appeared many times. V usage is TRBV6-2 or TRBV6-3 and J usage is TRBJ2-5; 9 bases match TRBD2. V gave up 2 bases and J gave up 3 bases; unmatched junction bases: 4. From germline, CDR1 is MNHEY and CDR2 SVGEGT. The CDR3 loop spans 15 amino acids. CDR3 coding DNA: TGTGCCAGCAGTTACGGTCCTAGCGGGGAAGAGACCCAGTACTTC. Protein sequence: CASSYGPSGEETQYF.

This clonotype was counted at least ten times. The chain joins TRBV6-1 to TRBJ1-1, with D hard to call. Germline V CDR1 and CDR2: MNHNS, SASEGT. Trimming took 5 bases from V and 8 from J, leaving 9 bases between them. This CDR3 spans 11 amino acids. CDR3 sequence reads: CASSQGLEAFF. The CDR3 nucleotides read TGTGCCAGCAGTCAAGGCCTAGAAGCTTTCTTT.

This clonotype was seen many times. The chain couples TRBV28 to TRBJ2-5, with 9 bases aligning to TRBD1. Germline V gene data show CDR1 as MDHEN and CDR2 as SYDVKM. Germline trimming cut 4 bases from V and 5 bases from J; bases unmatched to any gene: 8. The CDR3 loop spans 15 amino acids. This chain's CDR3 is CASSSTGGARETQYF. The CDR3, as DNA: TGTGCCAGCAGTTCCACAGGGGGCGCCCGGGAGACCCAGTACTTC.

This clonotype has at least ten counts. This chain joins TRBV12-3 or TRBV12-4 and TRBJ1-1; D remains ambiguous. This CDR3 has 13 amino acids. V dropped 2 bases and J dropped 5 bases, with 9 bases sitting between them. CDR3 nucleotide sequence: TGTGCCAGCAGTTTAAACGATGGAACTGAAGCTTTCTTT. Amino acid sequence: CASSLNDGTEAFF.

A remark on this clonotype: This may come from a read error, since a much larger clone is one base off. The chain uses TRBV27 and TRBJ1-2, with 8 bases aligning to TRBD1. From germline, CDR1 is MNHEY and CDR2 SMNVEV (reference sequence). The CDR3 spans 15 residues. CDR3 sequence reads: CASSLSNRGASGFTF. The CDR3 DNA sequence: TGTGCCAGCAGTTTATCGAACAGGGGGGCGTCTGGCTTCACCTTC.

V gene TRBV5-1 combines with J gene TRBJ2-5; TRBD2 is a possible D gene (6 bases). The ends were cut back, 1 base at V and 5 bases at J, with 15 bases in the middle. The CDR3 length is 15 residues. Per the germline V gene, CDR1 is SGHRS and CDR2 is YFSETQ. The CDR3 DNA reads TGCGCCAGCAGCTTGTCTAGCGCCCAATTGGAGACCCAGTACTTC. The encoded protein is CASSLSSAQLETQYF.

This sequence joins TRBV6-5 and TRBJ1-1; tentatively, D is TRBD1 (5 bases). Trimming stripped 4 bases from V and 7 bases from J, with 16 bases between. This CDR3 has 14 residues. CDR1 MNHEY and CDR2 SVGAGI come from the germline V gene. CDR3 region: CASSSGDSRDEAFF. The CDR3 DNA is TGTGCCAGCAGTTCAGGTGACAGTAGGGATGAAGCTTTCTTT.

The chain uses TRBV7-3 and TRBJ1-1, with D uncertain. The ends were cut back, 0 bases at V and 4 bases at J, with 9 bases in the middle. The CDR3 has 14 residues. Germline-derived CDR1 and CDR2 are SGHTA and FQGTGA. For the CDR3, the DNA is TGTGCCAGCAGCTTAACCGGGTTCCCCACTGAAGCTTTCTTT. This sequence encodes CASSLTGFPTEAFF. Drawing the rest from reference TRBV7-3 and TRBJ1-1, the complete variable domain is GAGVSQTPSNKVTEKGKYVELRCDPISGHTALYWYRQSLGQGPEFLIYFQGTGAADDSGLPNDRFFAVRPEGSVSTLKIQRTERGDSAVYLCASSLTGFPTEAFFGQGTRLTVV.

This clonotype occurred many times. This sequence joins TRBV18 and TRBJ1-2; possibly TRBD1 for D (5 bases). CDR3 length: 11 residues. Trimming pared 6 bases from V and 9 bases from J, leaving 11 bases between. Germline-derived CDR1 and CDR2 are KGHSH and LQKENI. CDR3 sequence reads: CASSNRHRYTF. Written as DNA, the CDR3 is TGTGCCAGCTCTAACAGGCACCGCTACACCTTC.

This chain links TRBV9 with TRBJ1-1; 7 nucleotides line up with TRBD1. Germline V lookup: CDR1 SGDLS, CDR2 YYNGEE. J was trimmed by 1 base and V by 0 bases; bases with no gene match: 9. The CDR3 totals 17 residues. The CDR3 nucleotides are TGTGCCAGCAGCGTAGGAAGACGCACAGGGGCGAACACTGAAGCTTTCTTT. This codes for CASSVGRRTGANTEAFF.